These T cell receptor beta chains were read from a single sample in a study of cytomegalovirus exposure and HLA in healthy donors. Assay: immunoSEQ multiplex PCR; the TCRdb copy retains only in-frame clones and omits some. The sample lists about 94,000 clones, roughly 76% occurring once. Material: PBMCs. These receptors all come from a male donor in good health and CMV-seronegative. The CDR3 runs from the conserved cysteine through the conserved F or W. The D gene is left open where the match is weak. Only part of the rows carry a size: once, few, many, or a class if the clone is expanded.

cdr3_length j_call clone_size v_call d_call cdr3_aa cdr3_nt
16 TRBJ1-2 NA TRBV4-3 NA CASSQDLTSPSYDYTF TGCGCCAGCAGCCAAGATCTAACTTCCCCGAGTTACGACTACACCTTC
18 TRBJ1-5 NA TRBV2 TRBD1 CASSLWTGRGTSNQPQHF TGTGCCAGCAGTCTGTGGACAGGGCGGGGGACTAGCAATCAGCCCCAGCATTTT
16 TRBJ2-1 NA TRBV7-9 NA CASSLLGAPGRNEQFF TGTGCCAGCAGCTTATTGGGGGCCCCTGGTCGGAATGAGCAGTTCTTC
16 TRBJ1-5 NA TRBV7-2 TRBD1 CASSTTGGGSNQPQHF TGTGCCAGCAGCACAACAGGGGGGGGTAGCAATCAGCCCCAGCATTTT
15 TRBJ1-2 NA TRBV7-3 TRBD1 CASSPGQGPIYGYTF TGTGCCAGCAGCCCCGGACAGGGGCCCATCTATGGCTACACCTTC
17 TRBJ2-5 NA TRBV7-6 TRBD2 CASSSTSGAPPGETQYF TGTGCCAGCAGCTCGACTAGCGGAGCACCTCCGGGGGAGACCCAGTACTTC
12 TRBJ1-2 NA TRBV19 NA CASSIANYGYTF TGTGCCAGTAGTATAGCAAACTATGGCTACACCTTC
17 TRBJ2-1 NA TRBV4-3 TRBD2 CASSLGSGLAGFNEQFF TGCGCCAGCAGTCTGGGGTCGGGACTAGCGGGGTTCAATGAGCAGTTCTTC
13 TRBJ2-5 NA TRBV4-1 NA CASSLVGVETQYF TGCGCCAGCAGCCTGGTCGGGGTGGAGACCCAGTACTTC
15 TRBJ1-4 NA TRBV2 NA CASSVQGSFNEKLFF TGTGCCAGCAGCGTACAGGGTTCCTTTAATGAAAAACTGTTTTTT
20 TRBJ2-7 NA TRBV5-1 TRBD1 CASSSTGTGSRFGSSYEQYF TGCGCCAGCAGCTCGACCGGGACAGGTAGTCGATTTGGGAGCTCCTACGAGCAGTACTTC
14 TRBJ2-5 NA TRBV11-2 NA CASSLGRVRETQYF TGTGCCAGCAGCTTAGGCAGGGTCCGGGAGACCCAGTACTTC
13 TRBJ2-7 NA TRBV27 NA CASSLFSRDEQYF TGTGCCAGCAGTTTATTTTCCAGGGACGAGCAGTACTTC
19 TRBJ2-3 NA TRBV5-6 TRBD2 CASSSLTSGRADSTDTQYF TGTGCCAGCAGCTCCTTGACTAGCGGGAGGGCCGATAGCACAGATACGCAGTATTTT
14 TRBJ1-1 NA TRBV9 NA CASSVRDLGTEAFF TGTGCCAGCAGCGTGCGGGATCTTGGCACTGAAGCTTTCTTT
10 TRBJ1-1 NA TRBV14 NA CASSQESAFF TGTGCCAGCAGCCAAGAATCGGCTTTCTTT
17 TRBJ2-2 NA TRBV21-1 NA CASSKKGTGANTGELFF TGTGCCAGCAGCAAAAAGGGGACAGGGGCTAACACCGGGGAGCTGTTTTTT
15 TRBJ1-6 NA TRBV9 NA CASSVGQTSGTPLHF TGTGCCAGCAGCGTAGGGCAAACGAGCGGGACACCCCTCCACTTT
13 TRBJ2-7 once TRBV27 TRBD2 CASSPSGGYERYF TGTGCCAGCAGTCCCTCCGGGGGGTACGAGCGGTACTTC
13 TRBJ2-1 once TRBV14 NA CASSQGERNEQFF TGTGCCAGCAGCCAAGGGGAGAGAAATGAGCAGTTCTTC
15 TRBJ2-2 NA TRBV19 NA CASSISGKNTGELFF TGTGCCAGTAGTATCTCAGGGAAGAACACCGGGGAGCTGTTTTTT
11 TRBJ2-4 few TRBV28 NA CASSLENIQYF TGTGCCAGCAGTTTGGAGAACATTCAGTACTTC
15 TRBJ1-1 NA TRBV6-5 NA CASSYSIQGDTEAFF TGTGCCAGCAGTTACTCGATACAGGGCGACACTGAAGCTTTCTTT
16 TRBJ2-1 NA TRBV6-4 TRBD2 CASSAGRVQPYNEQFF TGTGCCAGCAGCGCTGGGAGGGTCCAGCCCTACAATGAGCAGTTCTTC
14 TRBJ2-7 few TRBV5-3 NA CARSLKGISYEQYF TGTGCCAGAAGCTTGAAGGGGATCTCCTACGAGCAGTACTTC
13 TRBJ2-3 NA TRBV10-1 NA CASSVLASDTQYF TGCGCCAGCAGTGTGTTAGCTTCAGATACGCAGTATTTT
15 TRBJ1-1 NA TRBV4-1 NA CASSRGGQMNTEAFF TGCGCCAGCAGCCGGGGCGGACAGATGAACACTGAAGCTTTCTTT
15 TRBJ2-2 NA TRBV7-2 TRBD1 CASSLVGGGPGELFF TGTGCCAGCAGCTTAGTAGGGGGCGGGCCCGGGGAGCTGTTTTTT
16 TRBJ2-3 NA TRBV4-1 NA CASSQFQGISTDTQYF TGCGCCAGCAGCCAATTCCAGGGGATATCGACAGATACGCAGTATTTT
13 TRBJ2-7 NA TRBV6-5 TRBD2 CASSSGRGYEQYF TGTGCCAGCAGTAGCGGGAGGGGCTACGAGCAGTACTTC
15 TRBJ2-1 few TRBV7-9 TRBD2 CASSPSGSRYNEQFF TGTGCCAGCAGCCCTAGCGGGAGCCGGTACAATGAGCAGTTCTTC
15 TRBJ2-7 NA TRBV18 TRBD1 CASSLRGQGIYEQYF TGTGCCAGCTCCCTTCGAGGACAGGGAATCTACGAGCAGTACTTC
15 TRBJ2-3 NA TRBV29-1 NA CSGSLFSGPTDTQYF TGCAGCGGTTCCCTCTTTTCCGGTCCCACAGATACGCAGTATTTT
16 TRBJ2-7 once TRBV9 TRBD1 CASSAAPGQGSYEQYF TGTGCCAGCAGCGCGGCGCCGGGACAGGGATCATACGAGCAGTACTTC
12 TRBJ2-7 NA TRBV29-1 NA CSAGPSLYEQYF TGCAGCGCCGGACCTAGCCTCTACGAGCAGTACTTC
17 TRBJ2-3 NA TRBV18 TRBD2 CASSPLSSSGDPDTQYF TGTGCCAGCTCACCACTTAGCTCTAGCGGGGACCCAGATACGCAGTATTTT
14 TRBJ1-5 NA TRBV5-1 NA CASSMSGDNQPQHF TGCGCCAGCAGTATGTCGGGGGACAATCAGCCCCAGCATTTT
13 TRBJ2-1 NA TRBV29-1 TRBD1 CRGRGQGIGEQFF TGCAGGGGGAGGGGACAGGGAATCGGTGAGCAGTTCTTC